The 27 T cell receptor beta chains below come from one sample, sequenced in a study of T-cell reconstitution after alpha-beta-depleted transplantation in children. A library of TCRbeta sequences, prepared with unique molecular identifiers, was generated. TCRdb re-derived calls from the PCR reads in MiXCR, one entry per CDR3 protein. Among 700,000 to 950,000 distinct CDR3 sequences listed, approximately 15% were seen once. The starting material was PBMCs, mostly from graft donor cells, obtained 360 days after TCRalphabeta/CD19-depleted stem cell transplant. All receptors derive from a male patient younger than 18 who had a stem cell transplant for acute lymphoblastic leukemia, so the T cells may come from the graft donor.

The V call is TRBV5-1, the J call TRBJ2-1, with D possibly being TRBD1 or TRBD2 (5 bases each). This CDR3 is built from 16 residues. Per germline, CDR1 SGHRS and CDR2 YFSETQ. Trimming removed 4 bases from V and 8 bases from J, with 22 bases in between. The chain's CDR3 is CASSPFGATDRDEQFF. The CDR3 DNA is TGCGCCAGCAGCCCTTTCGGGGCGACAGACCGCGATGAGCAGTTCTTC.

This chain links TRBV7-8 with TRBJ2-2, with 13 nucleotides matching TRBD2. The germline V gene has CDR1 SGHVS and CDR2 FQNEAQ. After removal of 5 bases from V and 4 bases from J, the junction contained 7 bases not matched to a gene. The CDR3 length is 17 residues. The DNA for the CDR3 is TGTGCCAGCAGCGGACTAGCGGGAGCCTCGGGCACCGGGGAGCTGTTTTTT. Encoded protein: CASSGLAGASGTGELFF.

This chain links TRBV12-3 or TRBV12-4 with TRBJ1-2; possible D gene TRBD1, 5 bases. This CDR3 spans 13 amino acids. The V end lost 1 base, the J end lost 7 bases, and 10 bases lay between the germline ends. CDR3 loop: CASSLGGGRGYTF. The CDR3 DNA sequence: TGTGCCAGCAGTTTAGGGGGGGGTCGTGGCTACACCTTC.

CDR3: CASSRSDRGMNTEAFF. The CDR3 nucleotides read TGCGCCAGCAGTCGCTCGGACAGGGGTATGAACACTGAAGCTTTCTTT. The chain joins TRBV10-1 to TRBJ1-1; 9 nucleotides agree with TRBD1. V shed 5 bases and J 0 bases; nucleotides not matched to a gene: 7. In germline, CDR1 is WNHNN, CDR2 SYGVQD (reference sequence). The CDR3 totals 16 residues.

This clonotype was observed at least ten times. CDR3 in DNA: TGCGCCAGCAGCTTTACTAGCGGGTCCTACAATGAGCAGTTCTTC. It codes for CASSFTSGSYNEQFF. This chain uses TRBV5-1 with TRBJ2-1; TRBD2 matches at 9 bases. The CDR3 is 15 residues long. Trimming removed 2 bases from V and 1 base from J; junction bases left unmatched: 1. Germline CDR1 and CDR2: SGHRS and YFSETQ.

This clonotype was observed a handful of times. The chain joins TRBV12-5 to TRBJ2-7; D gene ambiguous. The CDR3 length is 13 residues. The ends were cut back, 6 bases at V and 1 base at J, with 10 bases in the middle. CDR1 is LGHNT, CDR2 FRNRAP, per germline. The CDR3 spells CASGFWQSYEQYF. The CDR3 bases are TGTGCTAGTGGCTTTTGGCAGTCCTACGAGCAGTACTTC.

The chain couples TRBV25-1 to TRBJ2-2, with D possibly TRBD1 on 6 matching bases. Trimming removed 7 bases from V and 10 bases from J, with 10 bases in between. Germline V gene data show CDR1 as MGHDK and CDR2 as SYGVNS. CDR3 length: 11 residues. Here the CDR3 DNA reads TGTGCCAGCACAGGGGACGAGGAGCTGTTTTTT. Its protein is CASTGDEELFF.

The rearrangement uses TRBV12-3 or TRBV12-4 and TRBJ2-5; TRBD2 might be the D (5 bases). V was clipped by 7 bases and J by 0 bases, with 18 bases between them. The CDR3 has 16 residues. The CDR3 DNA sequence: TGTGCCAGCAACCTACGGAGAGGGAAGAACCAAGAGACCCAGTACTTC. Protein sequence: CASNLRRGKNQETQYF.

This chain uses TRBV3-1 with TRBJ2-1; D is unresolved. Germline lookup yields CDR1 LGHDT and CDR2 YNNKEL (reference sequence). This CDR3 has 17 amino acids. Deletions cut 0 bases from V and 6 bases from J, with 18 bases between. This chain's CDR3 is CASSQEWATLLPNEQFF. In nucleotides, the CDR3 is TGTGCCAGCAGCCAAGAATGGGCGACACTGCTTCCCAATGAGCAGTTCTTC.

This clonotype was found a few times. The chain recombines TRBV4-1 with TRBJ2-7; D not resolved. The V gene lost 4 bases and the J gene lost 1 base, with 8 bases spanning the gap. The length of the CDR3 is 13 residues. Germline assignment: CDR1 MGHRA and CDR2 YSYEKL. This CDR3 is CASSPRESYEQYF. In DNA form, the CDR3 reads TGCGCCAGCAGCCCCAGAGAGTCCTACGAGCAGTACTTC.

There are a few counts of this clonotype. The chain links TRBV5-1 to TRBJ2-7, with D possibly TRBD1 on 5 matching bases. This CDR3 spans 13 amino acids. V was shortened by 4 bases and J by 3 bases, with 11 bases between the two germline ends. Germline V gives CDR1 SGHRS, CDR2 YFSETQ. The CDR3: CASSQTVYYEQYF. The CDR3 DNA is TGCGCCAGCAGCCAGACAGTATACTACGAGCAGTACTTC.

This rearrangement joins TRBV7-9 to TRBJ2-7; D could derive from TRBD1 or TRBD2 (5 bases each). V gave up 5 bases and J gave up 0 bases, with 14 bases separating them. The germline V gene has CDR1 SEHNR and CDR2 FQNEAQ (reference sequence). The CDR3 consists of 15 residues. The DNA of the CDR3 is TGTGCCAGCAGCCGGGGACGGGATTCCTCCTACGAGCAGTACTTC. Protein product: CASSRGRDSSYEQYF.

This clonotype showed up just a few times. V is TRBV5-1 and J is TRBJ2-3, with 7 bases aligning to TRBD1. V lost 1 base and J lost 3; bases outside the gene matches: 2. Germline-derived CDR1 and CDR2 are SGHRS and YFSETQ. The CDR3 has 14 amino acids. CDR3 loop: CASSLQGETDTQYF. For the CDR3, the DNA is TGCGCCAGCAGCTTGCAGGGGGAGACAGATACGCAGTATTTT.

This clonotype was recorded many times. The gene calls are TRBV29-1 and TRBJ2-1; D gene unclear. Trimming cost V 5 bases and J 7 bases, with 12 bases left between them. The CDR3 is made up of 12 amino acids. The germline V gene encodes CDR1 SQVTM and CDR2 ANQGSEA. CDR3 coding DNA: TGCAGCGTTCTGGCTAGTAAGAATGAGCAGTTCTTC. This gives the protein CSVLASKNEQFF.

The chain employs TRBV5-1 and TRBJ1-4; no firm D call. CDR3 length: 15 residues. Trimming shortened V by 0 bases and J by 4 bases, and 10 bases separated the two germline ends. The germline gives CDR1 SGHRS, CDR2 YFSETQ. CDR3 loop: CASSLAGQFNEKLFF. The DNA of the CDR3 is TGCGCCAGCAGCTTGGCCGGGCAGTTTAATGAAAAACTGTTTTTT.

This clonotype came up a few times. The gene calls are TRBV7-8 and TRBJ2-4; TRBD1 matches 9 bases. V shed 2 bases, J shed 8 bases, and the junction held 1 base outside the gene matches. Germline V CDR1 and CDR2: SGHVS, FQNEAQ. The CDR3 spans 13 residues. CDR3 protein: CASSLRQGDIQYF. CDR3 DNA sequence: TGTGCCAGCAGCTTACGACAGGGGGACATTCAGTACTTC.

Ten or more counts support this clonotype. The chain recombines TRBV27 with TRBJ2-7; 8 bases fit TRBD1. The CDR3 consists of 13 residues. The germline CDR1 and CDR2 sequences are MNHEY and SMNVEV (reference sequence). J lost 2 bases, V lost 8 bases, and 5 bases had no gene match. For the CDR3, the DNA is TGTGCCAGCCGGGACAGGCTAGCCTACGAGCAGTACTTC. Translating gives CASRDRLAYEQYF.

The CDR3 region is CASSTAGVWVREATDTQYF. DNA of the CDR3: TGTGCCAGCAGTACAGCGGGGGTGTGGGTGCGGGAGGCCACAGATACGCAGTATTTT. The V and J genes are TRBV2 and TRBJ2-3, with 8 bases fitting TRBD2. The CDR3 runs to 19 residues. CDR1 and CDR2 from the germline V gene are SNHLY and FYNNEI. V lost 5 bases to trimming and J lost 2 bases; unmatched junction nucleotides: 18.

This clonotype was detected a few times. The chain employs TRBV27 and TRBJ2-1, with D possibly TRBD1 on 6 matching bases. This CDR3 has 15 residues. Germline V gene sequence: CDR1 MNHEY, CDR2 SMNVEV (reference sequence). Trimming took off 0 bases at V and 13 bases at J, with 19 bases between the two ends. CDR3 coding DNA: TGTGCCAGCAGTTTATCGAAGGACAGCCCTTCATTCCAGTTCTTC. Encoded protein: CASSLSKDSPSFQFF.

The rearrangement links TRBV15 to TRBJ1-2; D ambiguous. Germline loops: CDR1 LNHNV, CDR2 YYDKDF (reference sequence). The CDR3 contains 16 residues. Trimming shortened V by 0 bases and J by 8 bases, and 19 bases separated the two germline ends. The CDR3 spells CATSRDLPSATRGYTF. The CDR3 region has the DNA TGTGCCACCAGCAGAGACCTCCCCTCGGCCACGCGGGGCTACACCTTC.

This clonotype was recorded many times. V and J are TRBV10-3 and TRBJ2-1; D perhaps matches TRBD1 (6 bases). Trimming removed 3 bases from V and 0 bases from J, with 12 bases in between. This CDR3 contains 16 residues. Germline loops: CDR1 ENHRY, CDR2 SYGVKD. The CDR3 DNA is TGTGCCATCAGTGATAACAGGGTAATCTCCTACAATGAGCAGTTCTTC. It translates to CAISDNRVISYNEQFF.

This clonotype appeared a few times. The rearrangement links TRBV20-1 to TRBJ2-7, with D maybe TRBD1 (7 bases). The V and J ends lost 5 bases and 4 bases respectively, with 15 bases between them. The CDR3 sequence is 13 residues long. Germline V gene sequence: CDR1 DFQATT, CDR2 SNEGSKA (reference sequence). The CDR3 region has the DNA TGCAGTGCTCGCGGGACAGCCCGTTACGAGCAGTACTTC. This translates into CSARGTARYEQYF.

This chain joins TRBV29-1 and TRBJ2-3, with unresolved D. The germline CDR1 and CDR2 sequences are SQVTM and ANQGSEA. V was cut by 5 bases and J by 1 base, with 10 bases left in between. CDR3 length equals 13 residues. The CDR3 region is CSVRSSRTDTQYF. DNA for the CDR3: TGCAGCGTTCGTTCGTCCCGCACAGATACGCAGTATTTT.

The chain recombines TRBV3-1 with TRBJ2-1; D gene uncertain. V was shortened by 0 bases and J by 0 bases, with 9 bases between the two germline ends. There are 16 residues in the CDR3. Germline V gives CDR1 LGHDT, CDR2 YNNKEL (reference sequence). This CDR3 is CASSQDWPSSYNEQFF. CDR3 DNA sequence: TGTGCCAGCAGCCAAGATTGGCCGAGCTCCTACAATGAGCAGTTCTTC.

This clonotype was observed a handful of times. This rearrangement joins TRBV18 to TRBJ2-2; 10 bases are a match to TRBD2. Germline V gene lookup returns CDR1 KGHSH and CDR2 LQKENI. There are 15 residues in the CDR3. With 8 bases clipped from V and 0 bases from J, the junction kept 3 bases outside the gene matches. CDR3 DNA: TGTGCCAGCCAAGGACTAGCGGCGAACACCGGGGAGCTGTTTTTT. It is translated as CASQGLAANTGELFF.

This clonotype was seen a handful of times. The rearrangement uses TRBV4-1 and TRBJ2-7; no definite D call. The CDR3 runs 15 residues. V was cut by 1 base and J by 2 bases, with 12 bases left in between. Per the germline V gene, CDR1 is MGHRA and CDR2 is YSYEKL. Here the CDR3 reads CASSQVLSGPYEQYF. CDR3 in DNA: TGCGCCAGCAGCCAAGTCTTGTCAGGCCCCTACGAGCAGTACTTC.

The V call is TRBV25-1, the J call TRBJ1-1; D is ambiguous. The V and J ends lost 3 bases and 1 base respectively, with 15 bases between them. CDR3 size: 16 residues. Germline V gene data show CDR1 as MGHDK and CDR2 as SYGVNS. The CDR3 sequence is CASSDHSPTENTEAFF. CDR3 sequence (DNA): TGTGCCAGCAGTGATCACTCGCCGACGGAGAACACTGAAGCTTTCTTT.